The clone carrying this T cell receptor (beta chain) has just a few counts. The sample belongs to a study of blood T cell repertoires in COVID-19. The overall study: The origin of the acute and convalescent COVID-19 samples was the United States, Italy and Spain.

Living in about two dozen US areas, the participants were between 18 and 89 years of age. Researchers sorted participants into cohorts using their self-reported clinical history. Original handling: Estimated nucleated cell counts came from reference gene primer amplification. Libraries were prepared by immunoSEQ multiplex PCR; TCRdb keeps only in-frame clonotypes and omits some of them. The DNA was the basis for D and trimming; V, J and clone size are from that table. The sample yields more than 110,000 clones, 75% to 80% seen once. The clonotype was recovered from a woman aged 50 to 60 who had recovered from COVID-19. The sample was PBMCs or T cells enriched from blood (not recorded which).

The CDR3 protein is CASSHGTRGGGYTF. In DNA form, the CDR3 reads TGCGCCAGCAGCCATGGTACCAGGGGTGGTGGCTACACCTTC. The chain carries TRBV5-1 and TRBJ1-2; D may be TRBD1 (6 bases). CDR1 and CDR2 (germline): SGHRS, YFSETQ. The CDR3 spans 14 residues. The V end lost 4 bases, the J end lost 7 bases, and 17 bases lay between the germline ends.